This T cell receptor beta chain is drawn from a study of CD8+ T cells in alopecia areata. Findings and limits, study-wide: Tofacitinib delivered significant drops in scalp clonality and in expanded CD8+ clones among the top 100. Lesional scalp, notably in alopecia totalis/universalis, had clonality above that of normal scalp. Scalp sample data also include resident alphabeta T cells from normal skin.

Reverse transcription of extracted RNA yielded cDNA, which provided the sequencing template. Clones were sequenced by immunoSEQ multiplex PCR, and TCRdb holds only the in-frame ones, with some missing. Seen here are over 100,000 clones, roughly three fifths observed once, and the top ten hold more than 10%. As for treatment: oral pan-JAK inhibitor, 5-10 mg twice daily. Starting from PBMCs, sorting isolated CD4+ and CD8+ T cells. This clone was seen more than once but under ten times. What it recognizes is unknown. This clonotype was obtained from a human donor with alopecia areata. Sequencing was performed on CD8+ T cells sorted from blood, taken at week 24, from a patient treated with tofacitinib.

The CDR3 nucleotides read TGTGCCAGCAGAGCTACCCGGGGCCCCTACGAGCAGTACTTC. It codes for CASRATRGPYEQYF. V gene TRBV7-2 combines with J gene TRBJ2-7, with D possibly being TRBD1 or TRBD2 (5 bases each). CDR1 is SGHTA and CDR2 is FQGNSA in the germline V gene. Trimming removed 6 bases at V and 2 bases at J, with 14 bases between. The CDR3 has 14 residues.